A selection of T cell receptor beta chains follows, all from one sample in a study of graft-versus-host responses after intestinal transplantation. These TCRs' antigens remain unknown. Assay used: immunoSEQ multiplex PCR; TCRdb lists only in-frame clones, some missing. The sample yields about 130,000 clones, around 90% seen once. The source material was unstimulated CD4+ T cells sorted from spleen or lymph node cells, sampled before intestinal transplant. These receptors originate from a human donor who received an intestinal transplant. Both conserved end residues are part of each CDR3. The D gene is left open where the match is weak.

CASSGLAGNGEQFF | TGTGCCAGCAGTGGACTAGCGGGAAATGGTGAGCAGTTCTTC | TRBV28 | TRBD2 | TRBJ2-1
CAISERAVIQPMGETQYF | TGTGCCATCAGTGAAAGGGCCGTGATACAGCCTATGGGAGAGACCCAGTACTTC | TRBV10-3 | NA | TRBJ2-5
CASSQDRGDYEQYF | TGCGCCAGCAGCCAAGATCGAGGTGACTACGAGCAGTACTTC | TRBV4-3 | NA | TRBJ2-7
CASRMIQIRAFF | TGTGCCAGCAGAATGATTCAGATTAGAGCTTTCTTT | TRBV11-2 | NA | TRBJ1-1
CASSLVLAGGETQYF | TGTGCCAGCAGCTTAGTGCTAGCGGGAGGAGAGACCCAGTACTTC | TRBV7-9 | TRBD2 | TRBJ2-5
CASSLMRAAMNTEAFF | TGTGCCAGCAGCTTAATGCGGGCGGCTATGAACACTGAAGCTTTCTTT | TRBV7-3 | NA | TRBJ1-1
CASSLTPGTIYGYTF | TGTGCCAGCAGTTTAACCCCCGGGACAATCTATGGCTACACCTTC | TRBV28 | NA | TRBJ1-2
CASSFWASGKDEQYF | TGTGCCAGCAGTTTTTGGGCTAGCGGGAAGGACGAGCAGTACTTC | TRBV27 | TRBD2 | TRBJ2-7
CASSLDRGEQETQYF | TGTGCCAGCAGCTTAGATCGAGGTGAACAAGAGACCCAGTACTTC | TRBV11-2 | NA | TRBJ2-5
CASSLDRTSPSSYNEQFF | TGTGCCAGCAGCTTAGATCGGACCAGCCCGAGCTCCTACAATGAGCAGTTCTTC | TRBV11-2 | NA | TRBJ2-1
CASSLAGTSSYEQFF | TGTGCCAGCAGCTTAGCAGGGACTAGCTCCTATGAGCAGTTCTTC | TRBV11-2 | TRBD2 | TRBJ2-1
CASSLARRGDTGELFF | TGTGCCAGCAGCTTAGCAAGGCGGGGGGACACCGGGGAGCTGTTTTTT | TRBV7-2 | TRBD2 | TRBJ2-2
CASGRDRDNLNEQFF | TGTGCCAGCGGAAGGGACAGGGACAACCTTAATGAGCAGTTCTTC | TRBV2 | TRBD1 | TRBJ2-1
CASSPRGGAGVPDTQYF | TGTGCCAGCTCACCCCGAGGGGGAGCGGGAGTTCCAGATACGCAGTATTTT | TRBV18 | TRBD2 | TRBJ2-3
CASSPFGTGSYSNQPQHF | TGCGCCAGCAGCCCATTCGGGACAGGGAGCTATAGCAATCAGCCCCAGCATTTT | TRBV4-1 | TRBD1 | TRBJ1-5